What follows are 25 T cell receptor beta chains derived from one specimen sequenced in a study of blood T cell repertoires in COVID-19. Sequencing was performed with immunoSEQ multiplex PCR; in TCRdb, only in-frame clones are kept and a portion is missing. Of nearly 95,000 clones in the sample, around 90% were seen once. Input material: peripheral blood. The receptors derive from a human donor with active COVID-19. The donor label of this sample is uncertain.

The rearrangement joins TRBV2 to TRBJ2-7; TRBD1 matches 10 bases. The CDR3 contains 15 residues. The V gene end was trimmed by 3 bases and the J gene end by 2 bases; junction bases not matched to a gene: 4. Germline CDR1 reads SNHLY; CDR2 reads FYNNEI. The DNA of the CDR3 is TGTGCCAGCAGTGACCCGGGACAGGGGACCTACGAGCAGTACTTC. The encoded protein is CASSDPGQGTYEQYF.

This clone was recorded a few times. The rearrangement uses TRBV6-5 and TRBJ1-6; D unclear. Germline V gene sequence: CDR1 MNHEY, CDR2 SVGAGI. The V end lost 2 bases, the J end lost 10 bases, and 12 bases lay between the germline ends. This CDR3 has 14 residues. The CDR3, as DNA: TGTGCCAGCAGTTACCGCGACTGGCGATCACCCCTCCACTTT. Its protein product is CASSYRDWRSPLHF.

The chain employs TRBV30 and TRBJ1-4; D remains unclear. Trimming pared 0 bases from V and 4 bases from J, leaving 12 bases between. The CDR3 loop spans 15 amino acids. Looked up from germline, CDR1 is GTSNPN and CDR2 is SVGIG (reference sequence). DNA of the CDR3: TGTGCCTGGAGTGTACTCGGCGGTTATAATGAAAAACTGTTTTTT. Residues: CAWSVLGGYNEKLFF. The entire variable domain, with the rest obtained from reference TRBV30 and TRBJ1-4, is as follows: SQTIHQWPATLVQPVGSPLSLECTVEGTSNPNLYWYRQAAGRGLQLLFYSVGIGQISSEVPQNLSASRPQDRQFILSSKKLLLSDSGFYLCAWSVLGGYNEKLFFGSGTQLSVL.

CDR3 sequence: CASSRYPQGAGIYEQYF. The CDR3 DNA follows: TGTGCCAGCAGTCGCTACCCACAGGGCGCCGGAATCTACGAGCAGTACTTC. The gene calls are TRBV27 and TRBJ2-7; weak D call: TRBD1 (6 bases). V lost 5 bases and J lost 3, with 23 bases in between. Per the germline V gene, CDR1 is MNHEY and CDR2 is SMNVEV (reference sequence). CDR3 size: 17 residues.

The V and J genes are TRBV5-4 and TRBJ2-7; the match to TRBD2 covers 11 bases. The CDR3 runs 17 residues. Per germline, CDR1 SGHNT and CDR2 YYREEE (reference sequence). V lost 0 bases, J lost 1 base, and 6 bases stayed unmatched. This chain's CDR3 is CASSLGLAGGLSYEQYF. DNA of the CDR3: TGTGCCAGCAGCTTGGGGCTAGCGGGGGGCCTTTCCTACGAGCAGTACTTC.

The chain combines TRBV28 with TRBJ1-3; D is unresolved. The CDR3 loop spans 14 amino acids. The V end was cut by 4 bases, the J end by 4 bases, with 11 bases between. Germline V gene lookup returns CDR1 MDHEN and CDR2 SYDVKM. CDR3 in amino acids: CASSSRSSGNTIYF. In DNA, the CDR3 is TGTGCCAGCAGTTCAAGGAGTAGCGGAAACACCATATATTTT.

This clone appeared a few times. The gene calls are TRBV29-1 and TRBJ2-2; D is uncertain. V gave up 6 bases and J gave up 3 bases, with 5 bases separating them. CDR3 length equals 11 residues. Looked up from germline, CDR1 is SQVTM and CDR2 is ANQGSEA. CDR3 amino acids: CSVRYTGELFF. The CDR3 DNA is TGCAGCGTCAGATACACCGGGGAGCTGTTTTTT.

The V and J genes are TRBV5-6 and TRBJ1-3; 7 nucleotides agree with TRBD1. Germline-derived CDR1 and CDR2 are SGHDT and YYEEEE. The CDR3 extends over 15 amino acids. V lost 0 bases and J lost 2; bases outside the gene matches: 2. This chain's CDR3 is CASSLAGTAGNTIYF. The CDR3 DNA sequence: TGTGCCAGCAGCTTGGCCGGGACAGCTGGAAACACCATATATTTT.

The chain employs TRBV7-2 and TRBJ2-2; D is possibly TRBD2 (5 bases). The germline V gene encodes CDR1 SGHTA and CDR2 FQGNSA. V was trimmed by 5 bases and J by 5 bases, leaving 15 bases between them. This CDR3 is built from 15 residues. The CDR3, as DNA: TGTGCCAGCAGCCCGCGGGTTGGGGAAACCGGGGAGCTGTTTTTT. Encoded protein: CASSPRVGETGELFF.

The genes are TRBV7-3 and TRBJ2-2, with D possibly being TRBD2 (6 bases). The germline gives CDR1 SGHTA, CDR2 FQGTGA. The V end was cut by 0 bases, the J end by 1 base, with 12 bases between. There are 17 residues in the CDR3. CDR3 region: CASSLTLGRGNTGELFF. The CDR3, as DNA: TGTGCCAGCAGCTTAACTCTTGGGCGGGGGAACACCGGGGAGCTGTTTTTT.

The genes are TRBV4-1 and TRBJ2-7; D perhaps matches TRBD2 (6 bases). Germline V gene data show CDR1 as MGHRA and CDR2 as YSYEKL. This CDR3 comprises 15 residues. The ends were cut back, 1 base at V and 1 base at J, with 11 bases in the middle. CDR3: CASSQVVSGSYEQYF. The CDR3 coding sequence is TGCGCCAGCAGCCAAGTGGTTAGCGGATCCTACGAGCAGTACTTC.

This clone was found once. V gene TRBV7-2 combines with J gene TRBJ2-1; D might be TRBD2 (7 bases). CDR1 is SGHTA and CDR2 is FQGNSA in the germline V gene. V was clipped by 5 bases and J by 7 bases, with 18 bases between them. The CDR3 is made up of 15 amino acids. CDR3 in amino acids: CASSRGVGTLNEQFF. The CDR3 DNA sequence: TGTGCCAGCAGCCGGGGGGTTGGGACACTAAATGAGCAGTTCTTC. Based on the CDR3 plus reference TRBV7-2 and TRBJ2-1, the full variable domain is GAGVSQSPSNKVTEKGKDVELRCDPISGHTALYWYRQSLGQGLEFLIYFQGNSAPDKSGLPSDRFSAERTGGSVSTLTIQRTQQEDSAVYLCASSRGVGTLNEQFFGPGTRLTVL.

The CDR3 spells CAISEAGNQPQHF. The CDR3 nucleotides read TGTGCCATCAGTGAAGCGGGCAATCAGCCCCAGCATTTT. This chain joins TRBV10-3 and TRBJ1-5; D ambiguous. This CDR3 contains 13 residues. The ends were cut back, 3 bases at V and 2 bases at J, with 5 bases in the middle. CDR1 is ENHRY and CDR2 is SYGVKD in the germline V gene.

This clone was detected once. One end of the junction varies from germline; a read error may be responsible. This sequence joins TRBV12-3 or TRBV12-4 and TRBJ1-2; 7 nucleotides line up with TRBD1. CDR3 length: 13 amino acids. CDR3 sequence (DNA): TGTGCCAGCAGCTTAGGGGGCCTGTATGGCTACACCTTC. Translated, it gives CASSLGGLYGYTF.

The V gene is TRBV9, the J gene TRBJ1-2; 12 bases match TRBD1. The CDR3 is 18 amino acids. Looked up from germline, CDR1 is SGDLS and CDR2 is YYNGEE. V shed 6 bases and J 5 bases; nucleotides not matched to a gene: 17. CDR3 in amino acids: CASNRGRDRGPALYGYTF. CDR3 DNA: TGTGCCAGCAACCGCGGGCGGGACAGGGGGCCCGCGTTGTATGGCTACACCTTC.

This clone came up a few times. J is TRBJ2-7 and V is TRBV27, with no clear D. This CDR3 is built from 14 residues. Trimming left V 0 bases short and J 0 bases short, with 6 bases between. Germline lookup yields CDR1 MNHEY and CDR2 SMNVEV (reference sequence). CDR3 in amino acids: CASSLSRGSYEQYF. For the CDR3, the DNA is TGTGCCAGCAGTTTATCTCGCGGCTCCTACGAGCAGTACTTC.

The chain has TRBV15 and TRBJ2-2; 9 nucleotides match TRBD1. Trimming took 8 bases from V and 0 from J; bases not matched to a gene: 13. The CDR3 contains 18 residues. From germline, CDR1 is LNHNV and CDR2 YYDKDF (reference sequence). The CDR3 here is CATEKQGAAATNTGELFF. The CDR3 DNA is TGTGCCACCGAGAAACAGGGGGCGGCGGCAACGAACACCGGGGAGCTGTTTTTT.

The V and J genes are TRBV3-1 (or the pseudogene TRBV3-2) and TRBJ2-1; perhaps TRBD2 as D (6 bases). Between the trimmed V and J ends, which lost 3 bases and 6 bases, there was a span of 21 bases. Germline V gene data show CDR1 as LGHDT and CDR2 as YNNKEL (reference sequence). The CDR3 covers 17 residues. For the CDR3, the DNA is TGTGCCAGCAGCCAGACGGCAGGGCGGGGAGTCCCCAATGAGCAGTTCTTC. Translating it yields CASSQTAGRGVPNEQFF.

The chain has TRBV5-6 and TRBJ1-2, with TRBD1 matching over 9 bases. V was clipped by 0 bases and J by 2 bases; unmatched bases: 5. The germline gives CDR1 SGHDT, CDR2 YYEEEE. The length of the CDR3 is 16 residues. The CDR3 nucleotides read TGTGCCAGCAGCTTGGACATAACAGGGGGCAACTATGGCTACACCTTC. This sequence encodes CASSLDITGGNYGYTF.

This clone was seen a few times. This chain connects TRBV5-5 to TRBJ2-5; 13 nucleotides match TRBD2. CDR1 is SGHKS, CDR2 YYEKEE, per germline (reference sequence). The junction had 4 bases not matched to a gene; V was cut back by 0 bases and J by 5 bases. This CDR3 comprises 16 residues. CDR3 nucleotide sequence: TGTGCCAGCAGCTTGGAACTAGCGGGGGGGCGGGAGACCCAGTACTTC. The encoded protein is CASSLELAGGRETQYF.

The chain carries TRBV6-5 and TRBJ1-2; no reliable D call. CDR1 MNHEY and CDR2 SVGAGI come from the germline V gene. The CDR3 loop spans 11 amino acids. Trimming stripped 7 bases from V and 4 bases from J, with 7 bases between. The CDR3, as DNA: TGTGCCAGCAAACAGATCTATGGCTACACCTTC. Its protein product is CASKQIYGYTF.

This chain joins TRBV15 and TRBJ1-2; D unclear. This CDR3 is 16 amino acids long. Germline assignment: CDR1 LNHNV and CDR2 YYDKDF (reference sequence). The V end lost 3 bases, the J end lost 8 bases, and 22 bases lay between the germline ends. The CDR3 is CATSRAFGATLIGYTF. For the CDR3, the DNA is TGTGCCACCAGCAGGGCCTTCGGCGCGACACTTATCGGCTACACCTTC.

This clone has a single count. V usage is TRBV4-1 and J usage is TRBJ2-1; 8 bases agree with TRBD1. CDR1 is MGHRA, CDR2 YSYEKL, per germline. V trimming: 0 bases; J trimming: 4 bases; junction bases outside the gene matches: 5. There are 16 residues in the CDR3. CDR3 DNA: TGCGCCAGCAGCCAAGAGAGACAGGGGTTTTACAATGAGCAGTTCTTC. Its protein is CASSQERQGFYNEQFF.

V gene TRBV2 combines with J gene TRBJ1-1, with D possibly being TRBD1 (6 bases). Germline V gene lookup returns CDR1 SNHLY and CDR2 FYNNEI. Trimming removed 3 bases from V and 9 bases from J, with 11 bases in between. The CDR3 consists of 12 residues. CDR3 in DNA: TGTGCCAGCAGTGACCCCGGGACAAAAGCTTTCTTT. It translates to CASSDPGTKAFF. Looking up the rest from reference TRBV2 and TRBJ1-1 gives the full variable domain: EPEVTQTPSHQVTQMGQEVILRCVPISNHLYFYWYRQILGQKVEFLVSFYNNEISEKSEIFDDQFSVERPDGSNFTLKIRSTKLEDSAMYFCASSDPGTKAFFGQGTRLTVV.

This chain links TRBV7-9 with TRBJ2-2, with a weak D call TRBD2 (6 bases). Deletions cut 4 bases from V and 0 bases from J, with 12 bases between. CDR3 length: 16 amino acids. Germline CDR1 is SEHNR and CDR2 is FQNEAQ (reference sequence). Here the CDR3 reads CASSSSSVTNTGELFF. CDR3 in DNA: TGTGCCAGCAGCTCGTCTAGCGTTACGAACACCGGGGAGCTGTTTTTT.